The 13 T cell receptor beta chains below come from one sample, sequenced in a study of control samples from healthy donors and cancer patients. Here immunoSEQ multiplex PCR was the method, and the copy in TCRdb shows in-frame clones only, minus some. Among over 100,000 clones listed, over 85% were seen once. Source material: blood. These receptors came from a man aged 18 to 29 in good health.

This rearrangement joins TRBV2 to TRBJ2-4; 8 nucleotides line up with TRBD1. Unmatched junction bases numbered 2, after V lost 2 bases and J lost 2 bases. The CDR3 length is 15 residues. The germline CDR1 and CDR2 sequences are SNHLY and FYNNEI. CDR3 in amino acids: CASSEQGATKNIQYF. DNA for the CDR3: TGTGCCAGCAGTGAACAGGGGGCTACCAAAAACATTCAGTACTTC. The full variable domain, in which reference TRBV2 and TRBJ2-4 provide the parts outside the CDR3, is EPEVTQTPSHQVTQMGQEVILRCVPISNHLYFYWYRQILGQKVEFLVSFYNNEISEKSEIFDDQFSVERPDGSNFTLKIRSTKLEDSAMYFCASSEQGATKNIQYFGAGTRLSVL.

Only a few counts were recorded for this clone. V usage is TRBV29-1 and J usage is TRBJ1-5, with D uncertain. Between the trimmed V and J ends, which lost 4 bases and 4 bases, there was a span of 8 bases. The CDR3 is made up of 12 amino acids. Germline-derived CDR1 and CDR2 are SQVTM and ANQGSEA. DNA of the CDR3: TGCAGCGTTGGGGCCGAGAATCAGCCCCAGCATTTT. Translating it yields CSVGAENQPQHF.

CDR3 in DNA: TGCGCCAGCAGCCCCCGGGGGAATCCACAAGAGACCCAGTACTTC. Translated, it gives CASSPRGNPQETQYF. V usage is TRBV5-1 and J usage is TRBJ2-5, with D possibly TRBD2 on 6 matching bases. Trimming took 4 bases from V and 2 from J, leaving 15 bases between them. The CDR3 extends over 15 amino acids. Germline CDR1 is SGHRS and CDR2 is YFSETQ.

The chain links TRBV6-5 to TRBJ2-5, with D possibly being TRBD1 or TRBD2 (6 bases each). Germline CDR1 reads MNHEY; CDR2 reads SVGAGI. Trimming took off 7 bases at V and 6 bases at J, with 12 bases between the two ends. The CDR3 length is 12 residues. CDR3 residues: CASMGGGQTQYF. CDR3 in DNA: TGTGCCAGCATGGGGGGCGGTCAGACCCAGTACTTC.

This chain uses TRBV7-9 with TRBJ2-1, with 7 bases that match TRBD2. V lost 10 bases and J lost 4; bases outside the gene matches: 10. Looked up from germline, CDR1 is SEHNR and CDR2 is FQNEAQ (reference sequence). This CDR3 contains 14 residues. CDR3 region: CATLGEGTYNEQFF. CDR3 DNA: TGTGCCACCCTCGGGGAGGGCACATACAATGAGCAGTTCTTC.

This rearrangement joins TRBV15 to TRBJ2-7; D gene ambiguous. This CDR3 contains 13 residues. V lost 3 bases, J lost 6 bases, and 12 bases lay in between. Germline V gives CDR1 LNHNV, CDR2 YYDKDF (reference sequence). CDR3 in amino acids: CATSSRLQVEQYF. For the CDR3, the DNA is TGTGCCACCAGCAGTAGGTTACAAGTCGAGCAGTACTTC.

The V gene is TRBV3-1 (or the pseudogene TRBV3-2), the J gene TRBJ2-6; D is ambiguous. Trimming pared 4 bases from V and 3 bases from J, leaving 10 bases between. This CDR3 is 15 amino acids long. Per the germline V gene, CDR1 is LGHDT and CDR2 is YNNKEL (reference sequence). The CDR3 protein is CASSPQLGGANVLTF. Here the CDR3 DNA reads TGTGCCAGCAGCCCCCAACTCGGTGGGGCCAACGTCCTGACTTTC.

The V gene is TRBV7-9, the J gene TRBJ1-2; 12 nucleotides align to TRBD1. Trimming removed 5 bases from V and 6 bases from J; junction bases left unmatched: 7. Germline V gene sequence: CDR1 SEHNR, CDR2 FQNEAQ (reference sequence). The CDR3 spans 15 residues. CDR3: CASSPGQGAKDGYTF. CDR3 bases: TGTGCCAGCAGCCCGGGACAGGGGGCGAAGGATGGCTACACCTTC. The entire variable domain, with the rest obtained from reference TRBV7-9 and TRBJ1-2, is as follows: DTGVSQNPRHKITKRGQNVTFRCDPISEHNRLYWYRQTLGQGPEFLTYFQNEAQLEKSRLLSDRFSAERPKGSFSTLEIQRTEQGDSAMYLCASSPGQGAKDGYTFGSGTRLTVV.

Here the CDR3 reads CASSQVGGDFYEQYF. DNA of the CDR3: TGTGCCAGCAGCCAAGTGGGAGGGGACTTCTACGAGCAGTACTTC. The J gene is TRBJ2-7, the V gene TRBV3-1 (or the pseudogene TRBV3-2); 7 bases match TRBD2. With 1 base clipped from V and 3 bases from J, the junction kept 6 bases outside the gene matches. The germline CDR1 and CDR2 sequences are LGHDT and YNNKEL (reference sequence). The CDR3 has 15 residues.

CDR3 sequence reads: CASSSSAENNSPLHF. The CDR3 DNA follows: TGTGCCAGCAGTTCCTCGGCCGAGAATAATTCACCCCTCCACTTT. The V gene is TRBV6-6, the J gene TRBJ1-6; no clear D. The CDR3 spans 15 residues. Germline CDR1 MNHNY, CDR2 SVGAGI (reference sequence). Trimming removed 4 bases at V and 5 bases at J, with 12 bases between.

V usage is TRBV4-2 and J usage is TRBJ2-7, with D perhaps matching TRBD1 (7 bases). The CDR3 contains 14 residues. The germline CDR1 and CDR2 sequences are LGHNA and YNFKEQ. V gave up 1 base and J gave up 6 bases, with 13 bases separating them. The DNA of the CDR3 is TGTGCCAGCAGCCAAGTGGCAGGGGGAGGCGAGCAGTACTTC. Protein: CASSQVAGGGEQYF.

This chain links TRBV27 with TRBJ1-6; perhaps TRBD1 as D (5 bases). This CDR3 is built from 15 residues. CDR1 is MNHEY, CDR2 SMNVEV, per germline (reference sequence). Trimming cost V 0 bases and J 10 bases, with 13 bases left between them. CDR3 in amino acids: CASSLSWGGYSPLHF. In DNA form, the CDR3 reads TGTGCCAGCAGTTTATCCTGGGGCGGATACTCACCCCTCCACTTT.

The rearrangement uses TRBV11-2 and TRBJ2-7; D not resolved. This CDR3 comprises 13 residues. The V end lost 2 bases, the J end lost 3 bases, and 8 bases lay between the germline ends. Germline V gene lookup returns CDR1 SGHAT and CDR2 FQNNGV. CDR3 coding DNA: TGTGCCAGCAGCTTAACCGGAAACTACGAGCAGTACTTC. Its protein is CASSLTGNYEQYF.